Detailed here is one T cell receptor (beta chain). No antigen is known for it. The sample originates from a study of T cell responses to AZD1222 COVID-19 vaccine. General study points: Most donors were white British and more were female, and clonal diversity was possibly underestimated.

Profiled with immunoSEQ multiplex PCR; TCRdb holds only in-frame clones, not every one. The sample lists 90,000 to 150,000 clones, 87% occurring once. Trimming left V 6 bases short and J 7 bases short, with 22 bases between. Looked up from germline, CDR1 is MGHDK and CDR2 is SYGVNS. The CDR3 covers 16 residues. This receptor was obtained from an adult who received the AZD1222 COVID-19 vaccine. The source material was peripheral blood, sampled 28 days after the second AZD1222 dose. The V call is TRBV25-1, the J call TRBJ2-1; D may be TRBD2 (7 bases). CDR3 sequence reads: CASSHRDGGLLNEQFF. In DNA, the CDR3 is TGTGCCAGCAGCCATCGGGACGGGGGGCTCCTAAATGAGCAGTTCTTC.